This T cell receptor (beta chain) was sequenced in a study of neoadjuvant nivolumab and ipilimumab in lung cancer. Study findings and constraints: From pretherapy to surgery, tumor richness and clonality rose with dual therapy.

Generated by immunoSEQ multiplex PCR, the TCRdb table keeps only in-frame clones and is missing some. The table shows about 27,000 clones, with 76% occurring only once. Trimming took 5 bases from V and 1 from J, leaving 8 bases between them. CDR3 length: 13 residues. CDR1 SGHTA and CDR2 FQGNSA come from the germline V gene. As for this clone: Its antigen is unknown.

The sequence was obtained from an adult with non-small cell lung cancer. This chain uses TRBV7-2 with TRBJ1-1; D unresolved. Material: tumor tissue, obtained after neoadjuvant nivolumab, alone or with ipilimumab, at or shortly before surgery. CDR3 DNA: TGTGCCAGCAGCCTAACGGGGAACACTGAAGCTTTCTTT. Translating it yields CASSLTGNTEAFF.